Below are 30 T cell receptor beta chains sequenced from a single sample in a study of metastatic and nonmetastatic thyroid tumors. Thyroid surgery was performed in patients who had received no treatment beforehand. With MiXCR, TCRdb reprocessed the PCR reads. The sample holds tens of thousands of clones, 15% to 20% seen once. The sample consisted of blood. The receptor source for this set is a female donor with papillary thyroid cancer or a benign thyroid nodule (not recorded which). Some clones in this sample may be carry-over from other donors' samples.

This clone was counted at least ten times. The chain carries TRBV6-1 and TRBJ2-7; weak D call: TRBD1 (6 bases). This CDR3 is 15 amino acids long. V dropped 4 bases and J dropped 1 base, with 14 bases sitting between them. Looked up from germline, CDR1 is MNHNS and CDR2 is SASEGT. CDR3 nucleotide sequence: TGTGCCAGCAGTGCTAGGGGGTGGGGTTCCTACGAGCAGTACTTC. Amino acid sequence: CASSARGWGSYEQYF.

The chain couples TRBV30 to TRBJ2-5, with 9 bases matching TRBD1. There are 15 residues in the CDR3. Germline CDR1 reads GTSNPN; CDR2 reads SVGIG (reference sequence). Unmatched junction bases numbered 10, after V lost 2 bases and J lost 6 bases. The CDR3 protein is CAWSTRDRVRKTQYF. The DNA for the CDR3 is TGTGCCTGGAGTACCAGGGACAGGGTGAGGAAGACCCAGTACTTC.

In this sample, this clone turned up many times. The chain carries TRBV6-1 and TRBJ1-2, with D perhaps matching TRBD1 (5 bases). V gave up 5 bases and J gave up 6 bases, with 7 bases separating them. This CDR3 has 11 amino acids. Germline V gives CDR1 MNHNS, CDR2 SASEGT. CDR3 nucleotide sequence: TGTGCCAGCAGTCCAGGGAATGGCTACACCTTC. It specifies CASSPGNGYTF.

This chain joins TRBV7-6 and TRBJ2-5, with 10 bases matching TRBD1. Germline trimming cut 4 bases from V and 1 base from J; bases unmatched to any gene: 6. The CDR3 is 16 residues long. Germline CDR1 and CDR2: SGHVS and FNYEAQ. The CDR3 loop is CASSSGGTGVQETQYF. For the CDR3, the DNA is TGTGCCAGCAGCTCCGGGGGGACAGGGGTCCAAGAGACCCAGTACTTC.

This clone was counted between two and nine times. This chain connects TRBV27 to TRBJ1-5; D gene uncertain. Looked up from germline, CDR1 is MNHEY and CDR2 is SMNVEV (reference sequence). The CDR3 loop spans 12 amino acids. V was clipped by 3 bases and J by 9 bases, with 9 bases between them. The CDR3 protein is CASSFYGGPQHF. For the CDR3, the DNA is TGTGCCAGCAGTTTTTATGGAGGGCCCCAGCATTTT.

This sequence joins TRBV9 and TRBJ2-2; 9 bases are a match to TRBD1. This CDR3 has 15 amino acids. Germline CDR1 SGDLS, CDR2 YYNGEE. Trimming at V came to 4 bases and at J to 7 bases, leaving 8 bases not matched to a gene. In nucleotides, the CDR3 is TGTGCCAGCAGCATGGGACAGGGAGGCGTCGGGGAGCTGTTTTTT. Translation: CASSMGQGGVGELFF. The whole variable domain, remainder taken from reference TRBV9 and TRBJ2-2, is DSGVTQTPKHLITATGQRVTLRCSPRSGDLSVYWYQQSLDQGLQFLIQYYNGEERAKGNILERFSAQQFPDLHSELNLSSLELGDSALYFCASSMGQGGVGELFFGEGSRLTVL.

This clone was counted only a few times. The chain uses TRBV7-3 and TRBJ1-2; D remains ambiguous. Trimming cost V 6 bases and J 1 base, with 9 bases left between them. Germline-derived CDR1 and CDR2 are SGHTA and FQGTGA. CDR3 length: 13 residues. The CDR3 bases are TGTGCCAGCAGTCAATCAAATAACTATGGCTACACCTTC. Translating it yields CASSQSNNYGYTF.

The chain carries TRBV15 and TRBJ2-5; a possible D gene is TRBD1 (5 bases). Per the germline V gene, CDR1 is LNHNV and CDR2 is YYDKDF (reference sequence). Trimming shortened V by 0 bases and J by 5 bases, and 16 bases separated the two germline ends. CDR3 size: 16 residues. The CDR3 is CATSREPWGQRETQYF. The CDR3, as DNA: TGTGCCACCAGCAGAGAACCATGGGGCCAGAGGGAGACCCAGTACTTC.

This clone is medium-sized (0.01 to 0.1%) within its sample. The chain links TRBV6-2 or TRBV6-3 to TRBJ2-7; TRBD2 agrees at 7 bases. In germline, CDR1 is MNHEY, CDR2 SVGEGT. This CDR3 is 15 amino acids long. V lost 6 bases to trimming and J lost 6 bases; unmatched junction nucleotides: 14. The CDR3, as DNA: TGTGCCAGCAGGGCGCGGGAGTATCCCGCTAGCGAGCAGTACTTC. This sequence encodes CASRAREYPASEQYF.

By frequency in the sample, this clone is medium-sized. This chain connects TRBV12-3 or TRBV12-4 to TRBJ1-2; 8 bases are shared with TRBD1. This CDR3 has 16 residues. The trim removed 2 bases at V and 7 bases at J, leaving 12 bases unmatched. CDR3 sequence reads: CASSLRDRPLEGGYTF. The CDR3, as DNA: TGTGCCAGCAGTTTAAGGGACAGGCCCCTAGAGGGTGGCTACACCTTC.

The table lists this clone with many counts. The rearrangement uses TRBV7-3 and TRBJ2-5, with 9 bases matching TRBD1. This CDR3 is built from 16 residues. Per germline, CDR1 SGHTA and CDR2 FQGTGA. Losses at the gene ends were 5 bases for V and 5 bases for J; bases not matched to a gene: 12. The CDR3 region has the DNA TGTGCCAGCAGCGCCAACACAGGGGGCTCAGGGGAGACCCAGTACTTC. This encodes CASSANTGGSGETQYF.

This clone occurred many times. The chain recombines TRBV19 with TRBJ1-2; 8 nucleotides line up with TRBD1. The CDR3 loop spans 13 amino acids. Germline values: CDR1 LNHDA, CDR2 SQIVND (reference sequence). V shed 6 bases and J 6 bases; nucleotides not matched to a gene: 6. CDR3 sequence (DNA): TGTGCCAGTAGCCTCGGACAGGGCGATGGCTACACCTTC. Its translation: CASSLGQGDGYTF.

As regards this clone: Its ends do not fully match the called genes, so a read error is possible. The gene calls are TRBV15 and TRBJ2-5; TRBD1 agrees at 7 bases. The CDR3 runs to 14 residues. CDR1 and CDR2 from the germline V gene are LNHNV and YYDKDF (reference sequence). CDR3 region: CATIRGGQRQTQYF. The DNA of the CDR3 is TGTGCCACCATCAGAGGGGGCCAGAGGCAGACCCAGTACTTC.

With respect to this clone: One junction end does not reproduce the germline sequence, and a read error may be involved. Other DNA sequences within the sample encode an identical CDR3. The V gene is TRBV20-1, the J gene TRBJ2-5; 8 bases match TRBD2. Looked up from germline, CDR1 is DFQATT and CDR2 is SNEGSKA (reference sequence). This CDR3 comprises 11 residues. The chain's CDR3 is CSAGGEETQYF. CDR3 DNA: TGCAGCGCGGGGGGAGAGGAGACCCAGTACTTT.

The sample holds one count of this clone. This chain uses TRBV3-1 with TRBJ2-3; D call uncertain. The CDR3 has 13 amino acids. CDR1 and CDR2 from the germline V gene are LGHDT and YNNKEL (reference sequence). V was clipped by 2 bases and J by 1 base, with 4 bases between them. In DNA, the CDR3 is TGTGCCAGCAGCCAACAGGGCACAGATACGCAGTATTTT. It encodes CASSQQGTDTQYF.

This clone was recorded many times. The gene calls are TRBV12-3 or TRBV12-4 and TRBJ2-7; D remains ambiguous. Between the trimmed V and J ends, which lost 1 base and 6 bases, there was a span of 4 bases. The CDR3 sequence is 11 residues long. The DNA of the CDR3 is TGTGCCAGCAGTTTAGGCGGCGAGCAGTACTTC. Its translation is CASSLGGEQYF.

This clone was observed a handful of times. CDR3 amino acids: CASSKRTGPDTGELFF. In nucleotides, the CDR3 is TGTGCCAGCAGTAAAAGGACAGGCCCCGACACCGGGGAGCTGTTTTTT. The chain is built from TRBV6-1 and TRBJ2-2; 7 bases fit TRBD1. The CDR3 runs to 16 residues. Germline loops: CDR1 MNHNS, CDR2 SASEGT. V trimming: 5 bases; J trimming: 3 bases; junction bases outside the gene matches: 9.

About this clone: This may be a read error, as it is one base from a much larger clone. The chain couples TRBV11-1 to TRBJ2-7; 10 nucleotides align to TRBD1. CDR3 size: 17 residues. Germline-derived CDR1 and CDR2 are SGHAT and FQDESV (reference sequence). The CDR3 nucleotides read TGTGCCAGCAGCGCCGGGGCACCGGGACAGGGGTCCTACGAGCAGTGCTTC. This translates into CASSAGAPGQGSYEQCF.

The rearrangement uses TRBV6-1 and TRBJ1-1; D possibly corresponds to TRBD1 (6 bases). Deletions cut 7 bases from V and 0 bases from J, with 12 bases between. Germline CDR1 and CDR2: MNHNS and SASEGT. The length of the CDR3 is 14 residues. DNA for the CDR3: TGTGCCAGCATCCCGACAGGAGTGAACACTGAAGCTTTCTTT. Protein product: CASIPTGVNTEAFF.

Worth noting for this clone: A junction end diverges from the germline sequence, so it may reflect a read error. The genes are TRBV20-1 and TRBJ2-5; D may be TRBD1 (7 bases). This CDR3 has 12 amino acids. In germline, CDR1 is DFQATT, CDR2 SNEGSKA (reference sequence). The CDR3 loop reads CSVRAGGETQYF. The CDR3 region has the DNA TGCAGTGTTAGAGCAGGGGGGGAGACCCAGTACTTC.

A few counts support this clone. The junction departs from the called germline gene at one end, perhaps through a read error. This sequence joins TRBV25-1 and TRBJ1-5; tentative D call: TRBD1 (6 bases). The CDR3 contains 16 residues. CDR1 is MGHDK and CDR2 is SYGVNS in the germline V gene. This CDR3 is CASSERGQVSNQPKHF. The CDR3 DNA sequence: TGCGCCAGCAGTGAAAGGGGACAAGTAAGCAATCAGCCCAAGCATTTT. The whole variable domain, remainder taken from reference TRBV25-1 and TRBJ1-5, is EADIYQTPRYLVIGTGKKITLECSQTMGHDKMYWYQQDPGMELHLIHYSYGVNSTEKGDLSSESTVSRIRTEHFPLTLESARPSHTSQYLCASSERGQVSNQPKHFGDGTRLSIL.

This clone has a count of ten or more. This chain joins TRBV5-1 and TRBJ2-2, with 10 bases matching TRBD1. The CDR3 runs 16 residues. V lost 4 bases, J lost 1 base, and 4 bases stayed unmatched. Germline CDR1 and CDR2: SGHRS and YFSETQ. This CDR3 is CASSKDRGQNTGELFF. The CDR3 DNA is TGCGCCAGCAGCAAAGACAGGGGGCAGAACACCGGGGAGCTGTTTTTT.

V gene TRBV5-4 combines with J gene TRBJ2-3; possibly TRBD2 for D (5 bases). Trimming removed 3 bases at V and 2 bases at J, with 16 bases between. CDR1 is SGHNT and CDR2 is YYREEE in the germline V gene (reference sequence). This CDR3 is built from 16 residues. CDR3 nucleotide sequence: TGTGCCAGCAGCTCCACCCTGGGCGGGCCCACAGATACGCAGTATTTT. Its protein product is CASSSTLGGPTDTQYF.

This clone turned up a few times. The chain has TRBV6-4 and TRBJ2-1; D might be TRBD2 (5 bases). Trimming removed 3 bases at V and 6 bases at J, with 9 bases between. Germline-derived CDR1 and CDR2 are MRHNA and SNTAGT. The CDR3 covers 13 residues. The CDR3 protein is CASSERLANEQFF. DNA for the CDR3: TGTGCCAGCAGTGAGAGGCTAGCCAATGAGCAGTTCTTC.

The CDR3: CASRPGLAAYEQYF. The CDR3 DNA follows: TGTGCCAGCAGACCGGGACTAGCGGCCTACGAGCAGTACTTC. The chain joins TRBV2 to TRBJ2-7, with 11 bases lining up with TRBD2. This CDR3 region has 14 residues. Germline assignment: CDR1 SNHLY and CDR2 FYNNEI. Germline trimming cut 6 bases from V and 2 bases from J; bases unmatched to any gene: 3.

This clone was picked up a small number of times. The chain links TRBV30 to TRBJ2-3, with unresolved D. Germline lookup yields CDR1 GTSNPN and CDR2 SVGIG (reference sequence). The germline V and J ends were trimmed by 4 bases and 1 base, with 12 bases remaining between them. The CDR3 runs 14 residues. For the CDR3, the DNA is TGTGCCTGGACCCTCAAAGAGGGCACAGATACGCAGTATTTT. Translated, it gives CAWTLKEGTDTQYF.

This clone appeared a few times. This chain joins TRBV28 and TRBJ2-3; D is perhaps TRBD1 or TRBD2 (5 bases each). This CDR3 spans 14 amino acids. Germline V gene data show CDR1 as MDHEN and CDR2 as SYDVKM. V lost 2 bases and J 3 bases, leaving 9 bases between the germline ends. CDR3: CASSLTGTTDTQYF. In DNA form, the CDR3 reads TGTGCCAGCAGTTTAACGGGGACGACAGATACGCAGTATTTT.

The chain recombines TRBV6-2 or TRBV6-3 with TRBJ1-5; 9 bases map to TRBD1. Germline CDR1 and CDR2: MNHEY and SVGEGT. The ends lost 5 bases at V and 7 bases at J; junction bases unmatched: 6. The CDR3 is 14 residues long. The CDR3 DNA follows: TGTGCCAGCAGTACAGGGGGCGTAAAGCAGCCCCAGCATTTT. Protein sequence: CASSTGGVKQPQHF.

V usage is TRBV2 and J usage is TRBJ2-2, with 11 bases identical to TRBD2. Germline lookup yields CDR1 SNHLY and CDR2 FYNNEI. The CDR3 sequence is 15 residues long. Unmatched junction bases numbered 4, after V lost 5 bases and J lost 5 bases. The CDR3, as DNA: TGTGCCAGCAGTCCGGGACTAGCGGTTACCGGGGAGCTGTTTTTT. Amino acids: CASSPGLAVTGELFF.

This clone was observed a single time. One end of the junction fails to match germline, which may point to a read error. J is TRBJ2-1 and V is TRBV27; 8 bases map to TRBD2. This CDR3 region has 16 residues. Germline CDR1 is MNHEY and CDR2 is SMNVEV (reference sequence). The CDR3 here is CASKTTGTRGYNEEFF. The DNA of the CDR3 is TGTGCCAGCAAGACGACCGGGACTAGAGGATACAATGAGGAGTTCTTC.